Listed here are 21 T cell receptor beta chains from one sample, sequenced in a study of response to subunit inactivated influenza vaccine. TCRdb processed the RT-PCR reads anew with MiXCR; each CDR3 protein has one entry. The sample holds approximately 500,000 distinct CDR3 sequences; around 15% are singletons and the top ten take roughly 10%. The sequencing used PBMCs from blood, collected 11 to 12 days after vaccination. These receptors were taken from a man between 45 and 60 years old who received an inactivated influenza vaccine.

In this sample, this clonotype turned up a few times. The chain carries TRBV5-1 and TRBJ1-4; possible D gene TRBD1, 6 bases. CDR3 length: 15 amino acids. Germline V CDR1 and CDR2: SGHRS, YFSETQ. V shed 4 bases and J shed 4 bases, with 14 bases lying between them. CDR3 nucleotide sequence: TGCGCCAGCAGCATCTCAGGGGAGGATAATGAAAAACTGTTTTTT. Its protein product is CASSISGEDNEKLFF.

This clonotype was counted ten times or more. The CDR3 DNA reads as TGTGCCAGCAGTTTAAACCTAGCGGGAGTCGCAGATACGCAGTATTTT. Residues: CASSLNLAGVADTQYF. The chain recombines TRBV12-3 or TRBV12-4 with TRBJ2-3, with 10 bases that match TRBD2. This CDR3 contains 16 residues. Unmatched junction bases numbered 6, after V lost 2 bases and J lost 4 bases.

The J gene is TRBJ2-5, the V gene TRBV12-3 or TRBV12-4; no definite D call. Between the trimmed V and J ends, which lost 6 bases and 5 bases, there was a span of 10 bases. The CDR3 runs to 12 residues. The CDR3 spells CASSQIRETQYF. CDR3 coding DNA: TGTGCCAGCAGCCAAATCAGGGAGACCCAGTACTTC.

The chain uses TRBV4-1 and TRBJ2-3; the match to TRBD2 covers 9 bases. Germline V gene data show CDR1 as MGHRA and CDR2 as YSYEKL. J lost 7 bases, V lost 1 base, and 6 bases had no gene match. This CDR3 spans 15 amino acids. The DNA for the CDR3 is TGCGCCAGCAGCCAAGTAGCGGGGGCCCCGCATACGCAGTATTTT. Its translation is CASSQVAGAPHTQYF.

In DNA, the CDR3 is TGTGCCAGCAGCTTAGCGGTAAGACGCGAAGCTTTCTTT. It codes for CASSLAVRREAFF. The chain links TRBV7-8 to TRBJ1-1; D ambiguous. The V gene lost 0 bases and the J gene lost 8 bases, with 10 bases spanning the gap. CDR1 is SGHVS, CDR2 FQNEAQ, per germline. The length of the CDR3 is 13 residues.

The J gene is TRBJ2-5, the V gene TRBV29-1, with D unclear. Trimming removed 7 bases at V and 6 bases at J, with 18 bases between. The germline CDR1 and CDR2 sequences are SQVTM and ANQGSEA. The CDR3 extends over 13 amino acids. CDR3 coding DNA: TGCAGCGCCTGTCCAGACTCACAACAGACCCAGTACTTC. As protein: CSACPDSQQTQYF.

The chain joins TRBV13 to TRBJ2-3; 10 positions match TRBD1. Trimming took 5 bases from V and 2 from J; bases not matched to a gene: 4. The CDR3 runs to 15 residues. Germline values: CDR1 PRHDT, CDR2 FYEKMQ (reference sequence). The CDR3 coding sequence is TGTGCCAGCAGCCACCGACAGGGGGCCACAGATACGCAGTATTTT. This sequence encodes CASSHRQGATDTQYF.

The chain joins TRBV7-2 to TRBJ2-5; D might be TRBD1 or TRBD2, each matching 5 bases. From germline, CDR1 is SGHTA and CDR2 FQGNSA. The length of the CDR3 is 15 residues. V lost 5 bases, J lost 5 bases, and 18 bases lay in between. The CDR3 is CASSHRPGTSETQYF. For the CDR3, the DNA is TGTGCCAGCAGCCACAGACCCGGGACCTCTGAGACCCAGTACTTC.

A note on this clonotype: A much larger clonotype is one base distant, so this may be a read error. The V and J genes are TRBV7-8 and TRBJ2-1; tentatively, D is TRBD2 (6 bases). CDR3 length: 17 amino acids. Germline V gives CDR1 SGHVS, CDR2 FQNEAQ. The CDR3 loop reads CASSGLTYGSSYNKQFF. CDR3 bases: TGTGCCAGCAGCGGATTAACGTACGGGAGCTCCTACAATAAGCAGTTCTTC.

The CDR3 reads CATRNTIYF. In DNA, the CDR3 is TGTGCCACCCGAAACACCATATATTTT. The chain uses TRBV10-3 and TRBJ1-3; no definite D call. This CDR3 has 9 amino acids. V gave up 10 bases and J gave up 5 bases, with 3 bases separating them. The V gene's germline CDR1 is ENHRY and CDR2 SYGVKD.

For this clonotype: Compared with germline, one end of the junction differs, possibly owing to a read error. The V gene is TRBV7-8, the J gene TRBJ2-6; D possibly corresponds to TRBD1 (5 bases). The germline V gene encodes CDR1 SGHVS and CDR2 FQNEAQ. This CDR3 contains 18 residues. The CDR3 is CASSVKGGLVSGANVQTF. The CDR3 coding sequence is TGTGCCAGCAGCGTTAAAGGTGGCCTAGTTTCTGGGGCCAACGTCCAGACTTTC.

This clonotype was counted a few times. The chain links TRBV12-3 or TRBV12-4 to TRBJ2-2, with a tentative D call TRBD1 (6 bases). The CDR3 extends over 14 amino acids. V was shortened by 5 bases and J by 9 bases, with 16 bases between the two germline ends. Here the CDR3 reads CASSPQPTGRELFF. In nucleotides, the CDR3 is TGTGCCAGCAGTCCCCAACCCACAGGGAGGGAGCTGTTTTTT.

CDR3 nucleotide sequence: TGCAGTGCTAGCACAGGGGTCCCAACGTACACCGGGGAGCTGTTTTTT. Translated: CSASTGVPTYTGELFF. The chain combines TRBV20-1 with TRBJ2-2; TRBD1 agrees at 7 bases. The germline V gene has CDR1 DFQATT and CDR2 SNEGSKA (reference sequence). V was clipped by 3 bases and J by 3 bases; unmatched bases: 10. The CDR3 length is 16 residues.

The gene calls are TRBV5-5 and TRBJ2-1, with TRBD1 identical over 7 bases. CDR3 length: 15 residues. Germline V gene lookup returns CDR1 SGHKS and CDR2 YYEKEE (reference sequence). With 7 bases clipped from V and 1 base from J, the junction kept 8 bases outside the gene matches. The CDR3 DNA reads TGTGCCAGCTCAATTACAGGGGCATCCTACAATGAGCAGTTCTTC. This sequence encodes CASSITGASYNEQFF.

V usage is TRBV6-1 and J usage is TRBJ1-4; 9 bases map to TRBD1. The CDR3 consists of 15 residues. CDR1 MNHNS and CDR2 SASEGT come from the germline V gene. Unmatched junction bases numbered 9, after V lost 8 bases and J lost 5 bases. The CDR3 nucleotides read TGTGCCAGCCACAGGGGGCCCCGGATGAATGAAAAACTGTTTTTT. Protein sequence: CASHRGPRMNEKLFF.

V gene TRBV6-5 combines with J gene TRBJ2-3; 8 positions match TRBD2. The CDR3 runs to 15 residues. V gave up 4 bases and J gave up 4 bases; unmatched junction bases: 7. In germline, CDR1 is MNHEY, CDR2 SVGAGI. CDR3 nucleotides: TGTGCCAGCAGTTTCTATCGCGGGGGGCCAGATACGCAGTATTTT. This sequence encodes CASSFYRGGPDTQYF.

This clonotype was counted at least ten times. The chain combines TRBV5-5 with TRBJ1-5; D unclear. The V end was cut by 4 bases, the J end by 2 bases, with 10 bases between. The CDR3 totals 14 residues. In germline, CDR1 is SGHKS, CDR2 YYEKEE (reference sequence). The CDR3 reads CASSPTHGNQPQHF. The DNA for the CDR3 is TGTGCCAGCAGCCCCACCCACGGCAATCAGCCCCAGCATTTT. The whole variable domain, filled in from reference TRBV5-5 and TRBJ1-5, reads DAGVTQSPTHLIKTRGQQVTLRCSPISGHKSVSWYQQVLGQGPQFIFQYYEKEERGRGNFPDRFSARQFPNYSSELNVNALLLGDSALYLCASSPTHGNQPQHFGDGTRLSIL.

This clonotype appeared a few times. CDR3 loop: CATSRDSGLVREQYF. In DNA form, the CDR3 reads TGTGCCACCAGCAGAGATTCCGGACTAGTACGAGAGCAGTACTTC. The chain recombines TRBV15 with TRBJ2-7; 7 bases agree with TRBD2. J lost 7 bases, V lost 0 bases, and 9 bases had no gene match. Germline V CDR1 and CDR2: LNHNV, YYDKDF (reference sequence). The CDR3 is 15 amino acids. The complete variable domain, with remaining parts taken from reference TRBV15 and TRBJ2-7, reads DAMVIQNPRYQVTQFGKPVTLSCSQTLNHNVMYWYQQKSSQAPKLLFHYYDKDFNNEADTPDNFQSRRPNTSFCFLDIRSPGLGDTAMYLCATSRDSGLVREQYFGPGTRLTVT.

This clonotype was seen more than once but under ten times. The DNA for the CDR3 is TGTGCCTGGAGTGTATATGTGAACACCGGGGAGCTGTTTTTT. The encoded protein is CAWSVYVNTGELFF. The V and J genes are TRBV30 and TRBJ2-2; D unclear. Trimming took 0 bases from V and 1 from J, leaving 6 bases between them. The germline CDR1 and CDR2 sequences are GTSNPN and SVGIG (reference sequence). CDR3 length equals 14 residues.

V and J are TRBV9 and TRBJ2-2, with 10 bases matching TRBD2. With V trimmed by 2 bases and J by 5 bases, 15 bases remained unmatched. The CDR3 loop spans 19 amino acids. Germline loops: CDR1 SGDLS, CDR2 YYNGEE. The CDR3 DNA reads as TGTGCCAGCAGCGTCACGCCTAGCGGGGGCCGTTGGGGGACCGGGGAGCTGTTTTTT. Its protein product is CASSVTPSGGRWGTGELFF.

The chain uses TRBV15 and TRBJ2-5, with TRBD1 as a possible D gene (6 bases). V lost 8 bases to trimming and J lost 5 bases, with 9 bases between them. The CDR3 has 11 residues. The germline V gene encodes CDR1 LNHNV and CDR2 YYDKDF (reference sequence). The CDR3 DNA reads TGTGCCACCTCTCAGGGGGAGACCCAGTACTTC. Its protein is CATSQGETQYF.